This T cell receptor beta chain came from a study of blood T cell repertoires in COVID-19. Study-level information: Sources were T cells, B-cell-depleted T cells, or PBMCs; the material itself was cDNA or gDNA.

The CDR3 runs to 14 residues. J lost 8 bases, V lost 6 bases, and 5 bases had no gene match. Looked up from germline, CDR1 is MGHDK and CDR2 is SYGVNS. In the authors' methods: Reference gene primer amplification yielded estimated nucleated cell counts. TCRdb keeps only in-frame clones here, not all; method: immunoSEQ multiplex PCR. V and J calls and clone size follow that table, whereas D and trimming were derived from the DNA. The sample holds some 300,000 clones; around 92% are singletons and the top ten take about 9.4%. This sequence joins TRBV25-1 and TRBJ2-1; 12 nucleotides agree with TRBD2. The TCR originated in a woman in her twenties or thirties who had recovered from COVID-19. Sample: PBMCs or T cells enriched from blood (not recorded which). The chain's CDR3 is CASRTSGSFDEQFF. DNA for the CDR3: TGTGCCAGCAGGACTAGCGGGAGTTTCGATGAGCAGTTCTTC.